The present entry profiles one T cell receptor (beta chain) with its context. Its antigen is unidentified. Then a second PCR, running roughly 7 to 11 cycles, was carried out with a sample-barcoded 5' primer and a J-beta primer mix. Every sample returned 3 million or more CDR3-containing paired-end reads. TCRdb recomputed calls from the 5' RACE reads with MiXCR, one row per CDR3 protein. The sample has about 1.5 million distinct CDR3 sequences; 42% are singletons. Healthy Caucasians from Russia aged roughly 6 to 95 served as donors. Samples each yielded at least 6 micrograms of total RNA. V trimming: 4 bases; J trimming: 4 bases; junction bases outside the gene matches: 5. The CDR3 is made up of 14 amino acids. Germline V gene lookup returns CDR1 MGHDK and CDR2 SYGVNS. This entry is derived from a study of blood T cells in healthy people across ages. Overall study findings and caveats: The recorded TCR beta diversity per million T cells decreased in a roughly linear manner with age.

The sequencing sample was made of blood. The V gene is TRBV25-1, the J gene TRBJ2-5, with 8 bases lining up with TRBD1. The clonotype was recovered from a woman between 18 and 29 years old in good health. CDR3 nucleotides: TGTGCCAGCAGTGCCAGGGGGCGACGAGAGACCCAGTACTTC. Translated, it gives CASSARGRRETQYF.